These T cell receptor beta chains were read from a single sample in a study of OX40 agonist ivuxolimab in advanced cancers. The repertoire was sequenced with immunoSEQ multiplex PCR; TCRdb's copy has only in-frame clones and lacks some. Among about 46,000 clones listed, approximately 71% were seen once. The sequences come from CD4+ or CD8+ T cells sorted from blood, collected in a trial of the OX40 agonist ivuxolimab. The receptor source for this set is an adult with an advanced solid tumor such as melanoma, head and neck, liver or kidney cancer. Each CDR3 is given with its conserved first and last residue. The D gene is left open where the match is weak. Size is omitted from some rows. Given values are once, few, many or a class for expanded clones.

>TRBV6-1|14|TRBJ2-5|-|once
TGTGCCAGCAACCTAAACCGGGACATCGGGCTCCAGTACTTC
CASNLNRDIGLQYF
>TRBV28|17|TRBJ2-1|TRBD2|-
TGTGCCAGCAGTCCCCGGGGAAGCGGGAAGTCGTGGAATGAGCAGTTCTTC
CASSPRGSGKSWNEQFF
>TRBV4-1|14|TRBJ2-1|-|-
TGCGCCAGCAGCCAAGATTCTGGACCCAATGAGCAGTTCTTC
CASSQDSGPNEQFF
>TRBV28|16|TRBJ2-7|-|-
TGCGCCAGCAGTTCAGGAGGGGAAGGGGACCACCTCGAGCAGTACTTC
CASSSGGEGDHLEQYF
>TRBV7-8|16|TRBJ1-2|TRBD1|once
TGTGCCAGCAGCTTAGGGCGGACAGGGGGAGGGTATGGCTACACCTTC
CASSLGRTGGGYGYTF
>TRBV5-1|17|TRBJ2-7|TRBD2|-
TGCGCCAGCAGCCACAGGGCGACTACTAGCGGAGTCTACGAGCAGTACTTC
CASSHRATTSGVYEQYF
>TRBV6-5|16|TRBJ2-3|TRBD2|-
TGTGCCAGCAGTTCCCGACTAGCGGGAGGGTTAGATACGCAGTATTTT
CASSSRLAGGLDTQYF
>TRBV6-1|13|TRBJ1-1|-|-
TGTGCCAGCAGTGTGAGGGGCTACACTGAAGCTTTCTTT
CASSVRGYTEAFF
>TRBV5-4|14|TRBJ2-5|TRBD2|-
TGTGCCAGCAGCCTCGGACTAGCGATGGAGACCCAGTACTTC
CASSLGLAMETQYF
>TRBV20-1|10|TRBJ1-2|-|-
TGCAGTGCTAGGGGGGCAGGCTACACCTTC
CSARGAGYTF
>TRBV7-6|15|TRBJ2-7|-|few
TGTGCCAGCAGCCCCCGGACTGGTTCGTCCTACGAGCAGTACTTC
CASSPRTGSSYEQYF
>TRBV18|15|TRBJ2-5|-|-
TGTGCCAGCTCACCATCTGCCACAGGCCAAGAGACCCAGTACTTC
CASSPSATGQETQYF
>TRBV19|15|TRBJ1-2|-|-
TGTGCCAGTAGTAAAAGTGGGAGAGCTAACTATGGCTACACCTTC
CASSKSGRANYGYTF
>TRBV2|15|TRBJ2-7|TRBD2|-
TGTGCCAGCAGTGAATTAGTTAGCGGGAAAAACGAGCAGTACTTC
CASSELVSGKNEQYF
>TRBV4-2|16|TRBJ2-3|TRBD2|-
TGTGCCAGCAGCCAAGATGACCGGGAGGGCCGGGATACGCAGTATTTT
CASSQDDREGRDTQYF
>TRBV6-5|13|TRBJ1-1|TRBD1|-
TGTGCCAGCAGCGGACAGGGGGTCCCTGAAGCTTTCTTT
CASSGQGVPEAFF
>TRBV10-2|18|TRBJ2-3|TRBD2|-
TGCGCCAGCAGTGAGGGAAGCGGGAGGAGGACCAGCACAGATACGCAGTATTTT
CASSEGSGRRTSTDTQYF
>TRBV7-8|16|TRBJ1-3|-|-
TGTGCCAGCAGCTTAGTTTTCCGAAGCTCTGGAAACACCATATATTTT
CASSLVFRSSGNTIYF
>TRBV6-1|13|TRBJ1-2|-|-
TGTGCCAGCAGCCCTACGGGACGGGGTTTCTACACCTTC
CASSPTGRGFYTF
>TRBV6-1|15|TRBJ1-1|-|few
TGTGCCAGCAGTGAAGCGGGGGGCCGAGGGACTGAAGCTTTCTTT
CASSEAGGRGTEAFF
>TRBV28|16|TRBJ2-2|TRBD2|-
TGTGCCAGCAGTCCTGGGACTAGCGGGAACACCGGGGAGCTGTTTTTT
CASSPGTSGNTGELFF
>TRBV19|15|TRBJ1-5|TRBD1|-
TGTGCCAGTAGTCTGTCGGACAGGGTGAATCAGCCCCAGCATTTT
CASSLSDRVNQPQHF
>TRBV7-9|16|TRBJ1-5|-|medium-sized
TGTGCCAGCAGCTCGGGGCGTGGGAATAGCAATCAGCCCCAGCATTTT
CASSSGRGNSNQPQHF
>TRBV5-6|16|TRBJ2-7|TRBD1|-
TGTGCCAGCAGGAGAGGGACGGGACAGGGTGTCTACGAGCAGTACTTC
CASRRGTGQGVYEQYF
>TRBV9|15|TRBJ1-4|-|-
TGTGCCCAAAAGCCGGTACACACAACTAATGAAAAACTGTTTTTT
CAQKPVHTTNEKLFF
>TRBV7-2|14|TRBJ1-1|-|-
TGTGCCAGCAGGGTTTTATGGATGAACACTGAAGCTTTCTTT
CASRVLWMNTEAFF
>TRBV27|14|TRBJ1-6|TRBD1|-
TGTGCCAGCAGTTCTTTCAGGGGGCCTTCACCCCTCCACTTT
CASSSFRGPSPLHF
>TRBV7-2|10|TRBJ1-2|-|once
TGTGCCAGCAGCTTAATAGGCTACACCTTC
CASSLIGYTF
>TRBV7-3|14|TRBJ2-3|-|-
TGTGCCAGCAGTCAGGGGCATAACACAGATACGCAGTATTTT
CASSQGHNTDTQYF
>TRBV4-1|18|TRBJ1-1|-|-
TGCGCCAGCAGCCAAGAGCTCAGGGGCGCGTCCATGAACACTGAAGCTTTCTTT
CASSQELRGASMNTEAFF
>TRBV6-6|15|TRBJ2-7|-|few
TGTGCCAGCAGTTACGGGAACCTTGGTTCCTACGAGCAGTACTTC
CASSYGNLGSYEQYF
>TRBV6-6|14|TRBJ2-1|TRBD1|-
TGTGCCAGCAGTTCACAGGGGGCCTACAATGAGCAGTTCTTC
CASSSQGAYNEQFF